This T cell receptor (beta chain) was retrieved from a study of blood T cell repertoires in COVID-19. Study summary: Collection of acute and convalescent COVID-19 samples took place in the United States, Italy and Spain.

TCRdb keeps only in-frame clones here, not all; method: immunoSEQ multiplex PCR. Of some 310,000 clones in the sample, about nine tenths were seen once. This clone occurred once. The V and J ends lost 4 bases and 2 bases respectively, with 20 bases between them. CDR3 length equals 17 residues. Germline V gives CDR1 SGHKS, CDR2 YYEKEE (reference sequence). The sample taken for sequencing was peripheral blood. The receptor was isolated from a man aged 50 to 59 with active or convalescent COVID-19. The chain is built from TRBV5-5 and TRBJ2-3; possibly TRBD2 for D (6 bases). The CDR3 reads CASSRGRDSLPTDTQYF. CDR3 sequence (DNA): TGTGCCAGCAGCCGGGGCCGGGACTCCTTACCCACAGATACGCAGTATTTT.